Listed below are T cell receptor beta chains from one sample, sequenced in a study of blood T cell repertoires in COVID-19. Here immunoSEQ multiplex PCR was the method, and the copy in TCRdb shows in-frame clones only, minus some. The sample yields about 50,000 clones, roughly 88% seen once. Sequenced input: peripheral blood. These receptors came from a woman aged 55-70 years with acute or convalescent COVID-19. Both conserved end residues are part of each CDR3. The D gene is left open where the match is weak. The listing skips clone size in some rows; elsewhere it reads once, few, many or a size class.

abundance | d_gene | j_gene | v_gene | CDR3nt | CDR3aa
NA | TRBD1 | TRBJ1-2 | TRBV9 | TGTGCCAGCAGCGCCGGACAGGGGGCGGTAGGCTACACCTTC | CASSAGQGAVGYTF
NA | NA | TRBJ1-6 | TRBV3-1/TRBV3-2 | TGTGCCAGCAGCCCAGGGCAGAATAATTCACCCCTCCACTTT | CASSPGQNNSPLHF
NA | TRBD1 | TRBJ1-2 | TRBV28 | TGTGCCAGCAGTAACACTCGGACAGGGCGGGGAGGCTACACCTTC | CASSNTRTGRGGYTF
NA | NA | TRBJ1-5 | TRBV5-1 | TGCGCCAGCAGCTTGGATGGCGGGTCCGGGCAGCCCCAGCATTTT | CASSLDGGSGQPQHF
NA | NA | TRBJ1-3 | TRBV11-2 | TGTGCCAGCAGCCCCCACAGAACCTCCTCTGGAAACACCATATATTTT | CASSPHRTSSGNTIYF
NA | TRBD1 | TRBJ1-5 | TRBV28 | TGTGCCAGCAGATCGACAGGGGGCGAAAATCAGCCCCAGCATTTT | CASRSTGGENQPQHF
NA | TRBD2 | TRBJ2-7 | TRBV6-5 | TGTGCCAGCACGTCTTTGCAGACTAGCGGGAGGAGAGAGTACTTC | CASTSLQTSGRREYF
medium-sized | TRBD1 | TRBJ1-1 | TRBV9 | TGTGCCAGCAGCGCCCACGCGGGACAGGAGAACACTGAAGCTTTCTTT | CASSAHAGQENTEAFF
NA | NA | TRBJ1-1 | TRBV19 | TGTGCCAGTAGTGCATCGGGATCCCACACTGAAGCTTTCTTT | CASSASGSHTEAFF
NA | NA | TRBJ2-1 | TRBV9 | TGTGCCAGCGTACCCGACTCGGGCAATGAGCAGTTCTTC | CASVPDSGNEQFF
NA | NA | TRBJ1-1 | TRBV28 | TGTGCCAGCAGTTTAAGGGGGGGGAACACTGAAGCTTTCTTT | CASSLRGGNTEAFF
NA | TRBD1 | TRBJ2-7 | TRBV7-9 | TGTGCCAGCAGACACCCGGGACAGGACGAGCAGTACTTC | CASRHPGQDEQYF
NA | NA | TRBJ1-3 | TRBV2 | TGTGCCAGCACAGGCAGCTCTGGAAACACCATATATTTT | CASTGSSGNTIYF
NA | NA | TRBJ2-3 | TRBV6-5 | TGTGCCAGCAGTTACACAGGGCGGGCAGATACGCAGTATTTT | CASSYTGRADTQYF
once | NA | TRBJ1-2 | TRBV7-9 | TGTGCCAGCGGTGGGGGCGGGCGCGTCAACTATGGCTACACCTTC | CASGGGGRVNYGYTF
NA | TRBD1 | TRBJ1-6 | TRBV6-5 | TGTGCCAGCAGTTACTCCGGACAGGGTTTTCGCTCACCCCTCCACTTT | CASSYSGQGFRSPLHF
NA | NA | TRBJ1-1 | TRBV29-1 | TGCAGCGTTGTCGCGGGGACTGAAGCTTTCTTT | CSVVAGTEAFF
NA | NA | TRBJ1-4 | TRBV6-2/TRBV6-3 | TGTGCCAGCAGTCTGGGCGACGCAACTAATGAAAAACTGTTTTTT | CASSLGDATNEKLFF
NA | NA | TRBJ1-2 | TRBV7-2 | TGTGCCAGCAGCTTACCAGGGAGGTATGGCTACACCTTC | CASSLPGRYGYTF
once | NA | TRBJ1-2 | TRBV9 | TGTGCCAGCAGCGTAGGCAGGGGCCTCTATGGCTACACCTTC | CASSVGRGLYGYTF
NA | TRBD2 | TRBJ2-7 | TRBV4-1 | TGCGCCAGCAGCCAAGTCCGTGCAACCCGTGTCGGGGGGTCTGACTACGAGCAGTACTTC | CASSQVRATRVGGSDYEQYF
NA | TRBD1 | TRBJ2-7 | TRBV19 | TGTGCCAGTAGTATAACGGGACAGGGTTCCTACGAGCAGTACTTC | CASSITGQGSYEQYF
NA | NA | TRBJ2-5 | TRBV25-1 | TGTGCCAGCAGTGAAGAGGGGGGGGTTTGGGAGACCCAGTACTTC | CASSEEGGVWETQYF
few | NA | TRBJ1-4 | TRBV5-1 | TGCGCCAGCAGCGGTACAGGGCAGCCCAATGAAAAACTGTTTTTT | CASSGTGQPNEKLFF
NA | TRBD1 | TRBJ1-1 | TRBV2 | TGTGCCAGCACCGGCGGAGGGGGCTACACTGAAGCTTTCTTT | CASTGGGGYTEAFF
NA | NA | TRBJ1-2 | TRBV7-9 | TGTGCCAGCAGCTTAGAAAATACCGTAGCTAACTATGGCTACACCTTC | CASSLENTVANYGYTF
once | NA | TRBJ1-5 | TRBV7-6 | TGTGCCAGCAGACAAGGGACACTAAGCAATCAGCCCCAGCATTTT | CASRQGTLSNQPQHF
NA | NA | TRBJ1-2 | TRBV6-5 | TGTGCCAGCAGCGCCGCGGGGGCTTATGGCTACACCTTC | CASSAAGAYGYTF
NA | TRBD1 | TRBJ1-1 | TRBV19 | TGTGCCAGTAGACGACAGGGTTCAACTGAAGCTTTCTTT | CASRRQGSTEAFF
NA | NA | TRBJ1-1 | TRBV12-5 | TGTGCTAGTGGGACTAACACAGGGTACACTGAAGCTTTCTTT | CASGTNTGYTEAFF
NA | TRBD2 | TRBJ2-7 | TRBV6-5 | TGTGCCAGCAGATTAGCGGGAGGGACCTACGAGCAGTACTTC | CASRLAGGTYEQYF
few | NA | TRBJ2-7 | TRBV5-1 | TGCGCCAGCAAAGGGGCTAGCGACCTCGAGCAGTACTTC | CASKGASDLEQYF
NA | NA | TRBJ1-2 | TRBV28 | TGTGCCAGCAGTTTTCCGGGACACACTAACTATGGCTACACCTTC | CASSFPGHTNYGYTF
NA | NA | TRBJ2-5 | TRBV7-2 | TGTGCCAGCAGCGCCAACTACAGGGGAGGCCAAGAGACCCAGTACTTC | CASSANYRGGQETQYF
NA | TRBD2 | TRBJ2-3 | TRBV7-9 | TGTGCCAGCAGCTCCACCGGGGGGGGCACAGATACGCAGTATTTT | CASSSTGGGTDTQYF
NA | NA | TRBJ2-7 | TRBV20-1 | TGCAGTGCTAGAGATTCAAGGAGACAGTACTTC | CSARDSRRQYF
NA | NA | TRBJ1-1 | TRBV5-1 | TGCGCCAGCAGCCGGGGACTTGTTAGTGAAGCTTTCTTT | CASSRGLVSEAFF
NA | NA | TRBJ1-3 | TRBV19 | TGTGCCAGTAGTGACCGGAGGGGCTCTGGAAACACCATATATTTT | CASSDRRGSGNTIYF
NA | TRBD1 | TRBJ1-4 | TRBV3-1/TRBV3-2 | TGTGCCAGCAGCGCCACAGGGGTGAAAAAACTGTTTTTT | CASSATGVKKLFF
once | TRBD1 | TRBJ1-1 | TRBV5-1 | TGCGCCAGCAGCGAACAGGGACAGCTGAACACTGAAGCTTTCTTT | CASSEQGQLNTEAFF
once | NA | TRBJ2-4 | TRBV6-5 | TGTGCCAGCAGCCTAGCCAAAAACATTCAGTACTTC | CASSLAKNIQYF
once | TRBD1 | TRBJ1-2 | TRBV3-1/TRBV3-2 | TGTGCCAGCAGCCAAGAAGGGACAGGGTTGATTGGCTACACCTTC | CASSQEGTGLIGYTF
NA | NA | TRBJ2-1 | TRBV19 | TGTGCCTCAACTGTGGGACATAATCCCTGGAATGAGCAGTTCTTC | CASTVGHNPWNEQFF
NA | TRBD2 | TRBJ2-1 | TRBV5-1 | TGCGCCAGCAGCTTGAAGGGCGGGAGGGCGTTCGACAATGAGCAGTTCTTC | CASSLKGGRAFDNEQFF
NA | TRBD1 | TRBJ1-1 | TRBV11-3 | TGTGCCAGCAGCGGAGGGACAGTGAACACTGAAGCTTTCTTT | CASSGGTVNTEAFF
NA | NA | TRBJ2-1 | TRBV28 | TGTGCCAGCAGTCGGCACTCCGGGACATACAATGAGCAGTTCTTC | CASSRHSGTYNEQFF
NA | NA | TRBJ2-5 | TRBV5-6 | TGTGCCAGCAGCTTGGGGCGGGTAGAGACCCAGTACTTC | CASSLGRVETQYF
NA | NA | TRBJ1-1 | TRBV6-4 | TGTGCCAGCAGTGACACGGCCGGGAGGCACACTGAAGCTTTCTTT | CASSDTAGRHTEAFF
NA | NA | TRBJ2-7 | TRBV18 | TGTGCCAGCTCACGCCTTTTGCGGGATTACGAGCAGTACTTC | CASSRLLRDYEQYF
NA | TRBD1 | TRBJ1-2 | TRBV19 | TGTGCCAGTAGTATCGAGGGACAGGGCATCCTTCACTCTAACTATGGCTACACCTTC | CASSIEGQGILHSNYGYTF
NA | NA | TRBJ1-5 | TRBV30 | TGTGCCTGGAGTGGCGGGCTGAGCAATCAGCCCCAGCATTTT | CAWSGGLSNQPQHF